This is a list of T cell receptor beta chains from one sample in a study of T cell responses to AZD1222 COVID-19 vaccine. Generated by immunoSEQ multiplex PCR, the TCRdb table keeps only in-frame clones and is missing some. Of under 200,000 clones listed, about 83% are singletons. The sequences come from peripheral blood, collected 28 days after the second AZD1222 dose. These receptors all stem from an adult who received the AZD1222 COVID-19 vaccine. Both conserved end residues are part of each CDR3. A D gene is named only where the DNA matches it firmly. The size entry is marked missing in some rows and otherwise reads once, few, many or a size class.

CDR3nt | CDR3aa | d_gene | abundance | j_gene | len | v_gene
TGCGCCAGCAGTGAGAGCGCTATCCCTGGGCAGTACTTC | CASSESAIPGQYF | . | . | TRBJ2-7 | 13 | TRBV10-1
TGTGCCATCAGGAGTCCTGAGAACACTGAAGCTTTCTTT | CAIRSPENTEAFF | . | few | TRBJ1-1 | 13 | TRBV10-3
TGTGCCAGCAGCTTGGAACGTGGCTACACCTTC | CASSLERGYTF | . | . | TRBJ1-2 | 11 | TRBV5-6
TGTGCCAGCAGTTCGATAGGGGGCGAGCAGTACTTC | CASSSIGGEQYF | . | . | TRBJ2-7 | 12 | TRBV27
TGTGCCAGCAGCCTGGGGTCGGATAATTCACCCCTCCACTTT | CASSLGSDNSPLHF | . | . | TRBJ1-6 | 14 | TRBV3-1/TRBV3-2
TGCGCCAGCAGAGGCATACCGAACACTGAAGCTTTCTTT | CASRGIPNTEAFF | . | . | TRBJ1-1 | 13 | TRBV5-1
TGTGCCTGGAACAGTGGTAACAATCAGCCCCAGCATTTT | CAWNSGNNQPQHF | . | . | TRBJ1-5 | 13 | TRBV30
TGTGCCAGCAGCCACGGATTGTTTGGGGAGCAGTACTTC | CASSHGLFGEQYF | . | few | TRBJ2-7 | 13 | TRBV3-1/TRBV3-2
TGCAGATCGGACAGGAGGACTGAAGCTTTCTTT | CRSDRRTEAFF | TRBD1 | . | TRBJ1-1 | 11 | TRBV20-1
TGTGCCAGCAGCGGAGGGTCAACTAATGAAAAACTGTTTTTT | CASSGGSTNEKLFF | . | . | TRBJ1-4 | 14 | TRBV9
TGTGCCAGCAGCTCGGGGTTGTCGGGGGGAAGCTCCTACGAGCAGTACTTC | CASSSGLSGGSSYEQYF | TRBD2 | . | TRBJ2-7 | 17 | TRBV5-4
TGCAGCGGGACTTGGGGCGCTGAGACCCAGTACTTC | CSGTWGAETQYF | . | . | TRBJ2-5 | 12 | TRBV29-1
TGTGCCAGCAGCCCTCCGCAGGGAAGTACCTACGAGCAGTACTTC | CASSPPQGSTYEQYF | . | . | TRBJ2-7 | 15 | TRBV7-9
TGTGCCAGCAGCTTAGTGGGCACAGGGGGCTGGGACGAGCAGTACTTC | CASSLVGTGGWDEQYF | TRBD1 | . | TRBJ2-7 | 16 | TRBV11-3
TGTGCCACCAGCCTCCATCAAGATACGCAGTATTTT | CATSLHQDTQYF | . | . | TRBJ2-3 | 12 | TRBV15
TGTGCCAGCAGCTTAGGGCCCCCGGGAGCCAAGGGTCAGCCCCAGCATTTT | CASSLGPPGAKGQPQHF | . | . | TRBJ1-5 | 17 | TRBV5-6
TGTGCCAGCAGCGTAGAGCCTTCCCCCTACAATGAGCAGTTCTTC | CASSVEPSPYNEQFF | . | . | TRBJ2-1 | 15 | TRBV9
TGTGCCAGCAGGACGGACCTCTCTGGAAACACCATATATTTT | CASRTDLSGNTIYF | . | . | TRBJ1-3 | 14 | TRBV6-5
TGTGCCATCAGTGAGCCCCGGGGGCGTAGCACAGATACGCAGTATTTT | CAISEPRGRSTDTQYF | . | . | TRBJ2-3 | 16 | TRBV10-3
TGTGCCAGCAGTTACACCGATATCATGAACACTGAAGCTTTCTTT | CASSYTDIMNTEAFF | . | . | TRBJ1-1 | 15 | TRBV6-5
TGTGCCAGCAGACCTGGGACAGCCCCTACTAAGCAGTTCTTC | CASRPGTAPTKQFF | TRBD1 | . | TRBJ2-1 | 14 | TRBV5-4
TGTGCCATCCGGACCCTTGATAGGTACACTGAAGCTTTCTTT | CAIRTLDRYTEAFF | . | . | TRBJ1-1 | 14 | TRBV5-4